Listed below are T cell receptor beta chains from one sample, sequenced in a study of human T cells and chemical hapten exposure. TCRdb reprocessed the RACE reads with MiXCR, giving one entry per CDR3 protein. The sample carries 150,000 to 200,000 distinct CDR3 sequences, 25% to 35% recorded once. Material: whole blood, obtained in connection with sensitization to the hapten diphenylcyclopropenone (DPC). The receptors originated from a woman aged 18 to 35 with alopecia areata. Some clones in this sample may be carry-over from other donors' samples. Both conserved end residues are part of each CDR3. A D gene is named only where the DNA matches it firmly. Some rows have no size entry. The others give once, few or many, or a class for an expanded clone.

J | size | D | V | CDR3 | DNA
TRBJ2-3 | . | TRBD2 | TRBV19 | CASSILAARDTQYF | TGTGCCAGTAGTATTCTAGCGGCAAGAGATACGCAGTATTTT
TRBJ2-1 | . | . | TRBV29-1 | CSVDLGRNEQFF | TGCAGCGTTGACTTGGGACGGAATGAGCAGTTCTTC
TRBJ1-1 | . | . | TRBV5-1 | CASSQTKNTEAFF | TGCGCCAGCAGCCAAACGAAGAACACTGAAGCTTTCTTT
TRBJ2-1 | . | . | TRBV29-1 | CSVEDLQTRTVEQFF | TGCAGCGTTGAAGATCTTCAGACTAGGACGGTTGAGCAGTTCTTC
TRBJ1-2 | . | . | TRBV20-1 | CSARADARYGYTF | TGCAGTGCTAGAGCAGACGCACGCTATGGCTACACCTTC
TRBJ1-3 | . | TRBD1 | TRBV20-1 | CSAPRTGGAENTIYF | TGCAGTGCTCCGAGGACAGGGGGCGCGGAAAACACCATATATTTT
TRBJ2-1 | . | . | TRBV4-1 | CASSQDVTLYNEQFF | TGCGCCAGCAGCCAAGATGTGACACTTTACAATGAGCAGTTCTTC
TRBJ2-1 | once | . | TRBV6-2/TRBV6-3 | CASSSSGKEFF | TGTGCCAGCAGTAGTAGCGGAAAGGAGTTCTTC
TRBJ2-1 | few | . | TRBV30 | CAWSSRVPYNEQFF | TGTGCCTGGAGTAGTCGGGTACCCTACAATGAGCAGTTCTTC
TRBJ1-1 | . | . | TRBV29-1 | CSGQGTEAFF | TGCAGCGGGCAGGGCACTGAAGCTTTCTTT
TRBJ2-2 | few | TRBD1 | TRBV15 | CATSRGQGSNTGELFF | TGTGCCACCAGCAGAGGACAGGGTTCGAACACCGGGGAGCTGTTTTTT
TRBJ2-1 | once | . | TRBV2 | CASSEALGDEQFF | TGTGCCAGCAGTGAGGCCCTAGGCGATGAGCAGTTCTTC
TRBJ2-7 | few | TRBD2 | TRBV12-3/TRBV12-4 | CASRRQWGGEQYF | TGTGCCAGCAGAAGACAGTGGGGGGGCGAGCAGTACTTC
TRBJ2-1 | few | . | TRBV30 | CAWSLHNEQFF | TGTGCCTGGAGTTTGCACAATGAGCAGTTCTTC
TRBJ1-6 | . | . | TRBV6-2/TRBV6-3 | CASSYFLGSPLHF | TGTGCCAGCAGTTACTTTCTCGGTTCACCCCTCCACTTT
TRBJ2-1 | few | . | TRBV12-3/TRBV12-4 | CASSPPLGEQFF | TGTGCCAGCAGTCCTCCCCTGGGGGAGCAGTTCTTC
TRBJ2-7 | many | TRBD2 | TRBV6-2/TRBV6-3 | CASRLAGDRFYEQYF | TGTGCCAGCAGGCTAGCGGGAGATAGATTCTACGAGCAGTACTTC
TRBJ2-2 | . | . | TRBV7-8 | CASSLNPTGELFF | TGTGCCAGCAGCTTAAACCCAACCGGGGAGCTGTTTTTT
TRBJ1-1 | . | . | TRBV11-2 | CASSPFTEAFF | TGTGCCAGCAGCCCCTTCACTGAAGCTTTCTTT
TRBJ1-2 | . | . | TRBV6-1 | CATSGGSHGYTF | TGTGCCACCTCGGGAGGTTCGCATGGCTACACCTTC
TRBJ2-1 | few | TRBD2 | TRBV7-2 | CASSPPGLSYNEQFF | TGTGCCAGCAGCCCACCGGGACTATCATACAATGAGCAGTTCTTC
TRBJ2-4 | many | . | TRBV28 | CASSLLHLAKNIQYF | TGTGCCAGCAGTTTACTCCACCTTGCCAAAAACATTCAGTACTTC
TRBJ2-5 | few | . | TRBV7-2 | CASTPTRAETQYF | TGTGCCAGCACCCCGACGCGGGCAGAGACCCAGTACTTC
TRBJ2-3 | few | TRBD1 | TRBV20-1 | CSAQDRGVTDTQYF | TGCAGTGCTCAAGACAGGGGGGTCACAGATACGCAGTATTTT
TRBJ1-1 | few | TRBD1 | TRBV30 | CAWRGQLNTEAFF | TGTGCCTGGAGGGGACAGTTGAACACTGAAGCTTTCTTT
TRBJ2-7 | . | . | TRBV29-1 | CSVLVVYEQYF | TGCAGCGTTCTAGTCGTCTACGAGCAGTACTTC
TRBJ1-3 | few | . | TRBV7-2 | CASSPRVSDGNTIYF | TGTGCCAGCAGCCCCCGGGTATCGGATGGAAACACCATATATTTT
TRBJ1-1 | . | TRBD1 | TRBV5-1 | CASSFTPTGASTEAFF | TGCGCCAGCAGCTTTACACCAACAGGGGCCTCCACTGAAGCTTTCTTT
TRBJ1-2 | . | TRBD1 | TRBV4-3 | CASSQVRTGSYGYTF | TGCGCCAGCAGCCAAGTTAGGACAGGGTCGTATGGCTACACCTTC
TRBJ1-1 | many | . | TRBV7-2 | CASSSWTKEAFF | TGTGCCAGCAGCTCTTGGACGAAGGAAGCTTTCTTT
TRBJ1-2 | . | . | TRBV4-1 | CASSQAATDYGYTF | TGCGCCAGCAGCCAAGCCGCGACAGACTATGGCTACACCTTC
TRBJ2-7 | few | . | TRBV7-8 | CASRGASYEQYF | TGTGCCAGCAGGGGGGCCTCCTACGAGCAGTACTTC
TRBJ2-2 | few | . | TRBV20-1 | CSASHRHTGELFF | TGCAGTGCTAGTCACAGACACACCGGGGAGCTGTTTTTT
TRBJ2-7 | . | . | TRBV27 | CASSLGSGPSYEQYF | TGTGCCAGCAGTTTGGGCAGCGGGCCCTCCTACGAGCAGTACTTC
TRBJ2-7 | . | . | TRBV7-2 | CASDGGTYEQYF | TGTGCCAGCGACGGAGGTACCTACGAGCAGTACTTC
TRBJ2-7 | . | . | TRBV4-3 | CASSQVVQEAGRLYF | TGCGCCAGCAGCCAAGTAGTTCAAGAGGCAGGGAGACTGTACTTC
TRBJ2-5 | few | . | TRBV5-1 | CASSLTGTGETQYF | TGCGCCAGCAGCTTGACAGGAACCGGGGAGACCCAGTACTTC
TRBJ2-1 | few | . | TRBV6-1 | CASSRTPNYNEQFF | TGTGCCAGCAGTAGGACTCCGAATTACAATGAGCAGTTCTTC
TRBJ2-2 | few | TRBD2 | TRBV27 | CASSFFAGGTGELFF | TGTGCCAGCAGTTTTTTCGCGGGAGGAACCGGGGAGCTGTTTTTT
TRBJ2-2 | few | TRBD2 | TRBV4-3 | CASSQELLADNTGELFF | TGCGCCAGCAGCCAAGAGCTACTAGCGGATAACACCGGGGAGCTGTTTTTT
TRBJ2-1 | . | . | TRBV15 | CATSRSGAYYNEQFF | TGTGCCACCAGCAGGTCAGGGGCCTACTACAATGAGCAGTTCTTC
TRBJ1-4 | . | TRBD1 | TRBV20-1 | CSARGTANEKLFF | TGCAGTGCTAGGGGGACAGCAAATGAAAAACTGTTTTTT
TRBJ1-5 | . | . | TRBV27 | CASSLWSGVDQPQHF | TGTGCCAGCAGTTTATGGTCAGGGGTGGATCAGCCCCAGCATTTT
TRBJ2-2 | few | . | TRBV27 | CASSFVRVNTGELFF | TGTGCCAGCAGTTTTGTCAGGGTCAACACCGGGGAGCTGTTTTTT
TRBJ2-3 | . | TRBD2 | TRBV11-2 | CASRPSGRGPTDTQYF | TGTGCCAGCAGACCTAGCGGGAGAGGTCCCACAGATACGCAGTATTTT
TRBJ2-3 | few | . | TRBV18 | CASSPGWSRDTQYF | TGTGCCAGCTCCCCCGGTTGGTCTAGAGATACGCAGTATTTT
TRBJ1-1 | . | . | TRBV6-5 | CASSTVAGSEAFF | TGTGCCAGCAGTACGGTTGCGGGGTCTGAAGCTTTCTTT
TRBJ2-7 | few | TRBD2 | TRBV4-3 | CASSQVAGGNYEQYF | TGCGCCAGCAGCCAAGTCGCGGGGGGCAACTACGAGCAGTACTTC
TRBJ2-7 | few | TRBD2 | TRBV7-9 | CASSPGTAGVHEQYF | TGTGCCAGCAGCCCCGGGACCGCGGGGGTCCACGAGCAGTACTTC
TRBJ2-2 | . | . | TRBV7-3 | CASSLKGGGQRPGELFF | TGTGCCAGCAGCTTAAAAGGGGGGGGACAGAGGCCCGGGGAGCTGTTTTTT
TRBJ2-5 | . | TRBD2 | TRBV6-2/TRBV6-3 | CASTREGPQETQYF | TGTGCCAGCACCAGGGAGGGCCCTCAAGAGACCCAGTACTTC